This T cell receptor beta chain is from a study of T cells in Graves' hyperthyroidism and ophthalmopathy. Study-level points and caveats: Stable hyperthyroidism was separated from ophthalmopathy by a model based on 13 V-J features.

Germline loops: CDR1 KGHSH, CDR2 LQKENI. This CDR3 is 13 amino acids long. V was trimmed by 8 bases and J by 5 bases, leaving 13 bases between them. The TCR beta CDR3 regions underwent amplification using RNA transcripts as the source. Researchers ran a first-round RT-PCR on the TCR CDR3 using the HTBI primer set. Using its own MiXCR run on the multiplex PCR reads, TCRdb lists one record per CDR3 protein. The sample records under 400,000 distinct CDR3 sequences, 16% being singletons. In this sample, this clonotype turned up a few times. Its matching antigen is unknown. Sequencing input: blood. The chain couples TRBV18 to TRBJ2-1; D uncertain. The source of this sequence is a man aged 25 to 45 with Graves' hyperthyroidism. CDR3 nucleotides: TGTGCCAGCCACTCCACGGCCCACAATGAGCAGTTCTTC. Encoded protein: CASHSTAHNEQFF.